One sample yielded the 6 T cell receptor beta chains listed below, sequenced in a study of T cell repertoires in cytomegalovirus infection. TCRdb processed the reads anew with MiXCR; each CDR3 protein has one entry. The repertoire holds fewer than 550,000 distinct CDR3 sequences, with 11% as singletons. Input material: PBMCs. The receptors shown here come from a human donor in good health (CMV status not recorded). Some clones in this sample may be carry-over from other donors' samples.

This clonotype showed up many times. This chain connects TRBV19 to TRBJ2-7; D is possibly TRBD2 (5 bases). Between the trimmed V and J ends, which lost 5 bases and 0 bases, there was a span of 17 bases. Per germline, CDR1 LNHDA and CDR2 SQIVND (reference sequence). CDR3 size: 16 residues. The CDR3: CASSPERERASYEQYF. Here the CDR3 DNA reads TGTGCCAGTAGTCCCGAAAGGGAGAGGGCCTCCTACGAGCAGTACTTC.

This chain joins TRBV6-6 and TRBJ2-5; TRBD2 aligns across 12 bases. Trimming cost V 0 bases and J 4 bases; bases outside gene matches: 6. Germline values: CDR1 MNHNY, CDR2 SVGAGI (reference sequence). CDR3 length: 17 residues. CDR3 sequence: CASSYSPLLAGGETQYF. For the CDR3, the DNA is TGTGCCAGCAGTTACTCCCCCTTACTAGCGGGGGGAGAGACCCAGTACTTC.

Ten or more counts support this clonotype. The rearrangement uses TRBV5-4 and TRBJ1-2; 7 bases align to TRBD1. The germline CDR1 and CDR2 sequences are SGHNT and YYREEE (reference sequence). The CDR3 contains 14 residues. V lost 3 bases, J lost 8 bases, and 10 bases stayed unmatched. The CDR3 protein is CASSSVSGGRGYTF. Written as DNA, the CDR3 is TGTGCCAGCAGCTCCGTATCAGGGGGTCGAGGCTACACCTTC.

This clonotype was seen many times. This rearrangement joins TRBV7-2 to TRBJ1-6; unclear D gene. Germline lookup yields CDR1 SGHTA and CDR2 FQGNSA. Trimming stripped 6 bases from V and 7 bases from J, with 10 bases between. This CDR3 has 13 amino acids. The chain's CDR3 is CASRVMENSPLHF. CDR3 DNA sequence: TGTGCCAGCAGGGTCATGGAAAATTCACCCCTCCACTTT.

This clonotype was detected many times. V and J are TRBV7-9 and TRBJ1-1; TRBD1 agrees at 7 bases. The CDR3 loop spans 15 amino acids. V dropped 3 bases and J dropped 6; count of bases not matched to a gene: 10. Looked up from germline, CDR1 is SEHNR and CDR2 is FQNEAQ (reference sequence). CDR3 sequence: CASSLGGRGISEAFF. DNA of the CDR3: TGTGCCAGCAGCTTGGGGGGCAGGGGGATCTCTGAAGCTTTCTTT.

This clonotype has ten or more counts. The chain is built from TRBV2 and TRBJ2-1; D is perhaps TRBD2 (6 bases). In germline, CDR1 is SNHLY, CDR2 FYNNEI. The CDR3 consists of 16 residues. Trimming removed 7 bases at V and 8 bases at J, with 24 bases between. The DNA for the CDR3 is TGTGCCAGCACCCCAGGTGGGGGAGGATTTACAGATGAGCAGTTCTTC. Translation: CASTPGGGGFTDEQFF.